The 22 T cell receptor beta chains in this list originate from one sample, sequenced in a study of Ad26.COV2.S vaccination and SARS-CoV-2 variants. Treatment of the sample: some 20 received Ad26.COV2.S at low or high dose, single or two shots; about 5 received placebo; per-sample allocation not given. The study sampled participants on day 63 after the first vaccine or placebo injection. Profiled with immunoSEQ multiplex PCR; TCRdb holds only in-frame clones, not every one. The table records around 320,000 clones, around 83% of them present only once. Sequencing was performed on peripheral blood, taken in a trial of Ad26.COV2.S vaccine versus placebo. These receptors all come from a person aged 18 to 59 who received the Ad26.COV2.S COVID-19 vaccine or a placebo.

The chain joins TRBV25-1 to TRBJ1-6; D possibly corresponds to TRBD1 (5 bases). The V gene's germline CDR1 is MGHDK and CDR2 SYGVNS. V lost 1 base and J lost 6, with 10 bases in between. The CDR3 has 15 amino acids. CDR3: CASSEWQGANSPLHF. CDR3 sequence (DNA): TGTGCCAGCAGTGAATGGCAGGGTGCTAATTCACCCCTCCACTTT.

The CDR3 DNA sequence: TGCAGCGCGCAGGGAGTTAGCTATGGCTACACCTTC. Encoded protein: CSAQGVSYGYTF. The rearrangement uses TRBV29-1 and TRBJ1-2; D may be TRBD1 (5 bases). Germline V gene data show CDR1 as SQVTM and CDR2 as ANQGSEA. V shed 7 bases and J shed 4 bases, with 13 bases lying between them. The CDR3 covers 12 residues. Together with reference TRBV29-1 and TRBJ1-2, the CDR3 gives the full variable domain: SAVISQKPSRDICQRGTSLTIQCQVDSQVTMMFWYRQQPGQSLTLIATANQGSEATYESGFVIDKFPISRPNLTFSTLTVSNMSPEDSSIYLCSAQGVSYGYTFGSGTRLTVV.

The rearrangement uses TRBV5-1 and TRBJ1-2; D gene ambiguous. Germline lookup yields CDR1 SGHRS and CDR2 YFSETQ. This CDR3 has 15 residues. V lost 4 bases to trimming and J lost 6 bases, with 19 bases between them. The CDR3 region is CASSLLGGSGDGYTF. CDR3 DNA sequence: TGCGCCAGCAGCCTTCTGGGCGGCAGTGGGGATGGCTACACCTTC.

The chain links TRBV5-4 to TRBJ1-6, with D unresolved. This CDR3 contains 16 residues. V dropped 0 bases and J dropped 7 bases, with 14 bases sitting between them. Per germline, CDR1 SGHNT and CDR2 YYREEE (reference sequence). For the CDR3, the DNA is TGTGCCAGCAGCTTGGTAGGGAGTGGGTTCAATTCACCCCTCCACTTT. It translates to CASSLVGSGFNSPLHF.

This chain joins TRBV6-5 and TRBJ1-1; D gene uncertain. The CDR3 is 14 residues long. V gave up 6 bases and J gave up 0 bases, with 11 bases separating them. Germline-derived CDR1 and CDR2 are MNHEY and SVGAGI. CDR3 bases: TGTGCCAGCAGCTGGGGAGTTTTGAACACTGAAGCTTTCTTT. Amino acids: CASSWGVLNTEAFF.

This clone was observed once. J is TRBJ2-1 and V is TRBV14; D uncertain. From germline, CDR1 is SGHDN and CDR2 FVKESK. This CDR3 is built from 16 residues. V gave up 1 base and J gave up 0 bases, with 10 bases separating them. The DNA for the CDR3 is TGTGCCAGCAGCCAAGGGGCCCTTCCCTCCTACAATGAGCAGTTCTTC. Protein: CASSQGALPSYNEQFF.

V usage is TRBV30 and J usage is TRBJ1-4; the match to TRBD1 covers 9 bases. This CDR3 is built from 16 residues. CDR1 is GTSNPN and CDR2 is SVGIG in the germline V gene (reference sequence). V shed 7 bases and J 2 bases; nucleotides not matched to a gene: 11. CDR3 coding DNA: TGTGCCTCTAGGACAGGGGCTCGGAAGACTAATGAAAAACTGTTTTTT. Translating it yields CASRTGARKTNEKLFF.

The CDR3 reads CASSLDAGYGYTF. The DNA for the CDR3 is TGCGCCAGCAGCTTGGATGCAGGGTATGGCTACACCTTC. V is TRBV5-1 and J is TRBJ1-2; maybe TRBD1 (5 bases). CDR3 length: 13 residues. Germline CDR1 is SGHRS and CDR2 is YFSETQ. V lost 0 bases to trimming and J lost 5 bases, with 8 bases between them. Based on the CDR3 plus reference TRBV5-1 and TRBJ1-2, the full variable domain is KAGVTQTPRYLIKTRGQQVTLSCSPISGHRSVSWYQQTPGQGLQFLFEYFSETQRNKGNFPGRFSGRQFSNSRSEMNVSTLELGDSALYLCASSLDAGYGYTFGSGTRLTVV.

This clone was detected only a few times. This chain uses TRBV2 with TRBJ1-6; 9 positions agree with TRBD1. Trimming took 7 bases from V and 7 from J; bases not matched to a gene: 5. CDR1 is SNHLY and CDR2 is FYNNEI in the germline V gene. This CDR3 has 14 amino acids. DNA for the CDR3: TGTGCCAGCACCAGGACAGGGGTGAATTCACCCCTCCACTTT. It codes for CASTRTGVNSPLHF. Full variable domain (remainder filled in from reference TRBV2 and TRBJ1-6): EPEVTQTPSHQVTQMGQEVILRCVPISNHLYFYWYRQILGQKVEFLVSFYNNEISEKSEIFDDQFSVERPDGSNFTLKIRSTKLEDSAMYFCASTRTGVNSPLHFGNGTRLTVT.

The chain employs TRBV5-8 and TRBJ1-2; 12 nucleotides match TRBD1. The germline CDR1 and CDR2 sequences are SGHTS and YDEGEE. Trimming took 4 bases from V and 7 from J; bases not matched to a gene: 14. The CDR3 extends over 17 amino acids. DNA of the CDR3: TGTGCCAGCAGCGCGGATCCGGGACAGGGGGCTTCGTTTGGCTACACCTTC. Its translation is CASSADPGQGASFGYTF.

The rearrangement uses TRBV4-3 and TRBJ2-2; D might be TRBD1 or TRBD2, each matching 6 bases. CDR3 length: 16 amino acids. Trimming took 0 bases from V and 6 from J, leaving 14 bases between them. The V gene's germline CDR1 is LGHNA and CDR2 YSLEER. The CDR3, as DNA: TGCGCCAGCAGCCAAGATCGGGGGCGTATTTCCGGGGAGCTGTTTTTT. The encoded protein is CASSQDRGRISGELFF.

The V call is TRBV5-3, the J call TRBJ2-5; perhaps TRBD2 as D (7 bases). TRBV5-3 is sorted into the ORF group, with uncertain function. Trimming shortened V by 3 bases and J by 1 base, and 22 bases separated the two germline ends. The CDR3 covers 18 residues. CDR3 coding DNA: TGTGCCAGAAGCTCCAATGAGGGGGGGCCAACGCTCCAAGAGACCCAGTACTTC. Its protein is CARSSNEGGPTLQETQYF.

The V call is TRBV7-2, the J call TRBJ2-3; D tentatively fits TRBD1 or TRBD2 (5 bases each). The germline CDR1 and CDR2 sequences are SGHTA and FQGNSA. Between the trimmed V and J ends, which lost 2 bases and 0 bases, there was a span of 9 bases. CDR3 length: 15 amino acids. The CDR3: CASSLQGESTDTQYF. In DNA, the CDR3 is TGTGCCAGCAGCTTACAAGGGGAGAGCACAGATACGCAGTATTTT.

The V call is TRBV14, the J call TRBJ1-2, with 10 bases lining up with TRBD1. This CDR3 region has 19 residues. Unmatched junction bases numbered 18, after V lost 3 bases and J lost 5 bases. Looked up from germline, CDR1 is SGHDN and CDR2 is FVKESK. The CDR3 spells CASSQRRDAGTGEFYGYTF. The CDR3 bases are TGTGCCAGCAGCCAGCGGAGGGATGCTGGGACAGGGGAATTTTATGGCTACACCTTC.

CDR3 amino acids: CASSIDGGRNTIYF. CDR3 DNA: TGTGCCAGCAGCATCGACGGCGGGAGAAACACCATATATTTT. The rearrangement joins TRBV5-4 to TRBJ1-3; unclear D gene. The CDR3 contains 14 residues. The V and J ends lost 4 bases and 5 bases respectively, with 13 bases between them. CDR1 SGHNT and CDR2 YYREEE come from the germline V gene (reference sequence).

The chain links TRBV6-1 to TRBJ2-3; D unclear. V lost 1 base and J lost 5, with 1 base in between. Germline V CDR1 and CDR2: MNHNS, SASEGT. The CDR3 is 11 amino acids. CDR3 protein: CASSEVDTQYF. The CDR3, as DNA: TGTGCCAGCAGTGAAGTAGATACGCAGTATTTT.

V and J are TRBV4-1 and TRBJ1-2; D remains ambiguous. The CDR3 extends over 14 amino acids. Germline V gene data show CDR1 as MGHRA and CDR2 as YSYEKL. The V end lost 0 bases, the J end lost 4 bases, and 9 bases lay between the germline ends. DNA for the CDR3: TGCGCCAGCAGCCAAGAAGTGGTAAGCTATGGCTACACCTTC. This gives the protein CASSQEVVSYGYTF.

V gene TRBV5-4 combines with J gene TRBJ2-5; no clear D. V was pared by 1 base and J by 1 base, with 5 bases between. CDR1 and CDR2 (germline): SGHNT, YYREEE (reference sequence). This CDR3 region has 13 residues. The CDR3 DNA reads TGTGCCAGCAGCTTGCCCTCCCAAGAGACCCAGTACTTC. Amino acids: CASSLPSQETQYF. Full variable domain (rest looked up from reference TRBV5-4 and TRBJ2-5): ETGVTQSPTHLIKTRGQQVTLRCSSQSGHNTVSWYQQALGQGPQFIFQYYREEENGRGNFPPRFSGLQFPNYSSELNVNALELDDSALYLCASSLPSQETQYFGPGTRLLVL.

The rearrangement uses TRBV5-5 and TRBJ2-5; 13 bases are shared with TRBD2. With V trimmed by 0 bases and J by 4 bases, 3 bases remained unmatched. Per the germline V gene, CDR1 is SGHKS and CDR2 is YYEKEE (reference sequence). The CDR3 covers 16 residues. CDR3 region: CASSLAGLAGVETQYF. The CDR3 coding sequence is TGTGCCAGCAGCTTGGCTGGACTAGCGGGGGTAGAGACCCAGTACTTC.

The chain couples TRBV6-1 to TRBJ2-3; D may be TRBD1 (5 bases). Trimming left V 3 bases short and J 5 bases short, with 9 bases between. Germline-derived CDR1 and CDR2 are MNHNS and SASEGT. CDR3 length: 13 residues. The CDR3 spells CASSDRVKDTQYF. The CDR3 DNA reads as TGTGCCAGCAGTGACAGGGTTAAAGATACGCAGTATTTT.

V and J are TRBV6-5 and TRBJ1-3; D may be TRBD1 (5 bases). The ends were cut back, 2 bases at V and 0 bases at J, with 11 bases in the middle. The CDR3 extends over 16 amino acids. The germline gives CDR1 MNHEY, CDR2 SVGAGI. DNA of the CDR3: TGTGCCAGCAGTTACGGGACGGGTAACTCTGGAAACACCATATATTTT. Encoded protein: CASSYGTGNSGNTIYF.

The chain joins TRBV11-3 to TRBJ2-1; D remains ambiguous. This CDR3 region has 16 residues. Per the germline V gene, CDR1 is SGHNT and CDR2 is YENEEA. V was cut by 2 bases and J by 0 bases, with 11 bases left in between. The CDR3 DNA sequence: TGTGCCAGCAGCTTAACGTTCAGAAGCTCCTACAATGAGCAGTTCTTC. Protein sequence: CASSLTFRSSYNEQFF.